This T cell receptor (beta chain) was profiled in a study of blood T cell repertoires in COVID-19. Across the study: There were acute and convalescent COVID-19 samples, and they came from the United States, Italy and Spain. T cells, B-cell-depleted T cells, or PBMCs supplied cDNA or gDNA.

How the authors handled the data: Researchers report that nucleated cell counts were estimated from reference gene primer amplification. Here immunoSEQ multiplex PCR was the method, and the copy in TCRdb shows in-frame clones only, minus some. Clone size and the V and J calls come from that table; the DNA yielded D and trimming. The sample has 200,000 or so clones, approximately 80% seen once. The junction had 10 bases not matched to a gene; V was cut back by 1 base and J by 8 bases. Germline CDR1 and CDR2: SGHDT and YYEEEE. This CDR3 region has 15 residues. The Seattle site enrolled patients during active infection and followed them longitudinally.

Material: peripheral blood. This clonotype was obtained from a man in his 60s with COVID-19, enrolled during active disease. This sequence joins TRBV5-6 and TRBJ2-3, with TRBD2 identical over 7 bases. Here the CDR3 reads CASSLNSGTWGTQYF. The CDR3 bases are TGTGCCAGCAGCTTGAACAGCGGGACTTGGGGTACGCAGTATTTT.